These 15 T cell receptor beta chains were sequenced from one sample in a study of long-term antiretroviral therapy in people with HIV. Sequencing used immunoSEQ v3.0 at survey level. Only in-frame clones appear in the TCRdb table, and some are missing; sequencing was by immunoSEQ multiplex PCR. Of 30,000 to 40,000 clones in the sample, 83% were seen once. The specimen comprised unsorted PBMCs, sampled 0.4 years before starting antiretroviral therapy. These receptors all come from a young man with HIV.

The chain combines TRBV14 with TRBJ2-7, with D hard to call. Germline CDR1 reads SGHDN; CDR2 reads FVKESK. The V and J ends lost 1 base and 6 bases respectively, with 13 bases between them. The CDR3 is 14 residues long. CDR3 DNA sequence: TGTGCCAGCAGCCAAGGTGGGCTAGACTCCGAGCAGTACTTC. It codes for CASSQGGLDSEQYF.

The chain combines TRBV25-1 with TRBJ1-1; D gene uncertain. The CDR3 spans 16 residues. The V and J ends lost 2 bases and 1 base respectively, with 14 bases between them. Looked up from germline, CDR1 is MGHDK and CDR2 is SYGVNS. As DNA, the CDR3 is TGTGCCAGCAGTGAAAGTTCGGTCTCGGGGAACACTGAAGCTTTCTTT. Amino acid sequence: CASSESSVSGNTEAFF.

This chain links TRBV18 with TRBJ1-2, with D maybe TRBD1 (5 bases). This CDR3 has 14 residues. V was shortened by 6 bases and J by 8 bases, with 19 bases between the two germline ends. CDR1 is KGHSH, CDR2 LQKENI, per germline. The CDR3 DNA reads TGTGCCAGCTCTCTCACTGACAGTATAGCAGGCTACACCTTC. This translates into CASSLTDSIAGYTF.

The rearrangement uses TRBV28 and TRBJ1-5, with D uncertain. The length of the CDR3 is 18 residues. CDR1 and CDR2 from the germline V gene are MDHEN and SYDVKM. The V end lost 7 bases, the J end lost 3 bases, and 25 bases lay between the germline ends. The CDR3 DNA is TGTGCCAGCACCAGCTTTTTCCCCGCAAGTGATCTCAATCAGCCCCAGCATTTT. The encoded protein is CASTSFFPASDLNQPQHF.

The chain uses TRBV19 and TRBJ2-7; weak D call: TRBD1 (7 bases). With 1 base removed from V and 3 bases from J, the gap between germline ends came to 13 bases. In germline, CDR1 is LNHDA, CDR2 SQIVND (reference sequence). CDR3 length: 15 amino acids. The CDR3 DNA reads as TGTGCCAGTAGTATAGGCAGGGGGGAATACTACGAGCAGTACTTC. It is translated as CASSIGRGEYYEQYF.

The sample holds a few counts of this clone. The rearrangement links TRBV4-2 to TRBJ1-2, with no clear D. This CDR3 is built from 15 residues. Trimming took off 0 bases at V and 2 bases at J, with 10 bases between the two ends. Germline V gene sequence: CDR1 LGHNA, CDR2 YNFKEQ. The CDR3 spells CASSQDQSGNYGYTF. The CDR3 DNA follows: TGTGCCAGCAGCCAAGATCAATCGGGCAACTATGGCTACACCTTC.

The DNA for the CDR3 is TGTGCCAGCAGCCACACTAGAGGCTCGGCAGATACGCAGTATTTT. The encoded protein is CASSHTRGSADTQYF. The J gene is TRBJ2-3, the V gene TRBV7-6, with D possibly TRBD2 on 5 matching bases. Germline values: CDR1 SGHVS, CDR2 FNYEAQ. This CDR3 is built from 15 residues. V was shortened by 5 bases and J by 4 bases, with 16 bases between the two germline ends.

This clone has a handful of counts. The chain combines TRBV18 with TRBJ2-7; the match to TRBD1 covers 8 bases. The CDR3 is 16 residues long. With 3 bases clipped from V and 4 bases from J, the junction kept 11 bases outside the gene matches. CDR1 KGHSH and CDR2 LQKENI come from the germline V gene. CDR3 in amino acids: CASSPTRTGFMYEQYF. DNA for the CDR3: TGTGCCAGCTCACCTACACGGACAGGGTTTATGTACGAGCAGTACTTC.

The rearrangement links TRBV11-2 to TRBJ1-5, with TRBD1 identical over 7 bases. This CDR3 contains 15 residues. The germline V gene has CDR1 SGHAT and CDR2 FQNNGV. The V and J ends lost 0 bases and 6 bases, in that order; junction bases with no gene match: 5. CDR3 bases: TGTGCCAGCAGCTTAGAAGGGGGCGGGAGTCAGCCCCAGCATTTT. Translation: CASSLEGGGSQPQHF.

The CDR3 here is CASSPLGLAGGTDTQYF. CDR3 coding DNA: TGTGCCAGCTCACCATTAGGACTAGCGGGAGGGACAGATACGCAGTATTTT. J is TRBJ2-3 and V is TRBV18, with 15 bases identical to TRBD2. CDR3 size: 17 residues. Trimming removed 2 bases from V and 3 bases from J; junction bases left unmatched: 3. Germline lookup yields CDR1 KGHSH and CDR2 LQKENI.

This clone was counted between two and nine times. The chain couples TRBV6-5 to TRBJ2-3, with D uncertain. The CDR3 is 12 amino acids. Germline CDR1 and CDR2: MNHEY and SVGAGI. Trimming took off 7 bases at V and 4 bases at J, with 9 bases between the two ends. The CDR3 nucleotides read TGTGCCAGCACTTCCTCGGCAGATACGCAGTATTTT. Amino acids: CASTSSADTQYF.

The J gene is TRBJ1-3, the V gene TRBV7-9; 7 nucleotides align to TRBD1. The germline V gene has CDR1 SEHNR and CDR2 FQNEAQ (reference sequence). This CDR3 spans 16 amino acids. With 7 bases clipped from V and 0 bases from J, the junction kept 9 bases outside the gene matches. CDR3 in DNA: TGTGCCAGCATCCCGGGGACAGCTTTCTCTGGAAACACCATATATTTT. Encoded protein: CASIPGTAFSGNTIYF.

The chain employs TRBV19 and TRBJ2-2, with 9 bases aligning to TRBD1. Germline trimming cut 6 bases from V and 1 base from J; bases unmatched to any gene: 6. Per the germline V gene, CDR1 is LNHDA and CDR2 is SQIVND (reference sequence). This CDR3 comprises 16 residues. The CDR3 DNA is TGTGCCAGTAGCACCGGGACAGGGCTGAACACCGGGGAGCTGTTTTTT. Its protein product is CASSTGTGLNTGELFF. Full variable domain (outside the CDR3, taken from reference TRBV19 and TRBJ2-2): DGGITQSPKYLFRKEGQNVTLSCEQNLNHDAMYWYRQDPGQGLRLIYYSQIVNDFQKGDIAEGYSVSREKKESFPLTVTSAQKNPTAFYLCASSTGTGLNTGELFFGEGSRLTVL.

In its sample, this clone was seen once. CDR3 sequence: CASSHERGRGADTQYF. In DNA, the CDR3 is TGCGCCAGCAGCCACGAGCGGGGGCGGGGGGCAGATACGCAGTATTTT. The chain has TRBV4-1 and TRBJ2-3; TRBD2 agrees at 8 bases. Germline V gene lookup returns CDR1 MGHRA and CDR2 YSYEKL. This CDR3 has 16 amino acids. V lost 3 bases, J lost 4 bases, and 9 bases stayed unmatched.

This clone was recorded a few times. The chain has TRBV25-1 and TRBJ2-7, with unresolved D. The germline V gene has CDR1 MGHDK and CDR2 SYGVNS. The ends were cut back, 3 bases at V and 4 bases at J, with 7 bases in the middle. The CDR3 is 12 amino acids. The CDR3 reads CASSDPGYEQYF. The CDR3 bases are TGTGCCAGCAGTGATCCCGGATACGAGCAGTACTTC.